This paragraph covers one TCR beta chain sequence. The data stem from a study of cytomegalovirus exposure and HLA in healthy donors. The PCR employed 60 Vbeta primers together with 13 Jbeta primers. Clones were read by immunoSEQ multiplex PCR, and TCRdb kept only the in-frame ones, dropping some. Of 150,000 to 200,000 clones listed, about four fifths are singletons. The J segment lost 6 bases and the V segment lost 6 bases, leaving 6 bases of the junction unmatched. This CDR3 is built from 13 residues. Germline V gives CDR1 SNHLY, CDR2 FYNNEI. This chain connects TRBV2 to TRBJ2-3; 7 bases line up with TRBD1. The clonotype comes from a man aged 25 to 40 in good health and CMV-seronegative. The sequencing sample was made of PBMCs. Written as DNA, the CDR3 is TGTGCCAGCAGCGGAGGACAGGCCGATACGCAGTATTTT. Protein sequence: CASSGGQADTQYF. The full variable domain, its missing parts supplied by reference TRBV2 and TRBJ2-3, is EPEVTQTPSHQVTQMGQEVILRCVPISNHLYFYWYRQILGQKVEFLVSFYNNEISEKSEIFDDQFSVERPDGSNFTLKIRSTKLEDSAMYFCASSGGQADTQYFGPGTRLTVL.